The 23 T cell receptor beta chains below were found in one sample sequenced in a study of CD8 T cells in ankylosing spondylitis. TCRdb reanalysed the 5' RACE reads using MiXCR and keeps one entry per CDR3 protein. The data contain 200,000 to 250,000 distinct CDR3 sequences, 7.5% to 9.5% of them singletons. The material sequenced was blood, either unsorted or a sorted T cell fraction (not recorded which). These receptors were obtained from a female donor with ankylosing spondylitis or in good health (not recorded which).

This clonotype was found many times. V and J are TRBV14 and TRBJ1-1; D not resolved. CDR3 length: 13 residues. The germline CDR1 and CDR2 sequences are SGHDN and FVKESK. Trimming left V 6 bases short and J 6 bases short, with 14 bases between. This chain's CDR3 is CASSPRVIAEAFF. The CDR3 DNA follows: TGTGCCAGCAGTCCACGGGTGATCGCTGAAGCTTTCTTT.

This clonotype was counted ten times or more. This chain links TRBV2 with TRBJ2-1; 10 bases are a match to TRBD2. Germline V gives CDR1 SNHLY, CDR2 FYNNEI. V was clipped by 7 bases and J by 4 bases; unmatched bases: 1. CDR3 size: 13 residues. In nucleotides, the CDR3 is TGTGCCAGCAAAGCGGGAGGGTACAATGAGCAGTTCTTC. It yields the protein CASKAGGYNEQFF.

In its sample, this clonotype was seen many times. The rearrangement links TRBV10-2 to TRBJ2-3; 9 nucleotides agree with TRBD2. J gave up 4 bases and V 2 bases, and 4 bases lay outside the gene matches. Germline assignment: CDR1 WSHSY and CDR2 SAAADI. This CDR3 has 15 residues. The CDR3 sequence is CASSELAGMSDTQYF. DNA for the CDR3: TGCGCCAGCAGTGAGCTAGCGGGAATGTCAGATACGCAGTATTTT.

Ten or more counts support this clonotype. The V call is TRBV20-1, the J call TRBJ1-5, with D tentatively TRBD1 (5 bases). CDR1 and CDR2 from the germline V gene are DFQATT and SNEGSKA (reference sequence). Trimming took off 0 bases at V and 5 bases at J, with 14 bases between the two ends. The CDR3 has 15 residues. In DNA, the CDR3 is TGCAGTGCTAGAGATCTGGGGGGGGTTGATCAGCCCCAGCATTTT. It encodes CSARDLGGVDQPQHF.

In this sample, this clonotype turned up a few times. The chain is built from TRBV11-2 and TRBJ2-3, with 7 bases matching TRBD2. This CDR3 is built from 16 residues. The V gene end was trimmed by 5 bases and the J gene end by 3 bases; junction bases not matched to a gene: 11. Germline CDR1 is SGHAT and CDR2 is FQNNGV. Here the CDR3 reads CASSPRGAGETDTQYF. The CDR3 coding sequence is TGTGCCAGCAGCCCCCGAGGGGCGGGAGAAACAGATACGCAGTATTTT.

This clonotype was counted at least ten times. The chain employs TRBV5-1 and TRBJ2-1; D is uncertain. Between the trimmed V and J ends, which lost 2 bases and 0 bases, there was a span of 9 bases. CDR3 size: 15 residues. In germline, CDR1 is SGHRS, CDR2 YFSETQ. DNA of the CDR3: TGCGCCAGCAGCTTCGGGCTAGTCTCCTACAATGAGCAGTTCTTC. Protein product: CASSFGLVSYNEQFF. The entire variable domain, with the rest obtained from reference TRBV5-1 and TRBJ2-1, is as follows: KAGVTQTPRYLIKTRGQQVTLSCSPISGHRSVSWYQQTPGQGLQFLFEYFSETQRNKGNFPGRFSGRQFSNSRSEMNVSTLELGDSALYLCASSFGLVSYNEQFFGPGTRLTVL.

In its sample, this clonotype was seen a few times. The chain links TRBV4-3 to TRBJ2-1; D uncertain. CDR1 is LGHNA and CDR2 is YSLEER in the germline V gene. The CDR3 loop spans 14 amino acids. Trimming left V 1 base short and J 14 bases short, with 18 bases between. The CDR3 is CASSQAPPVSVEFF. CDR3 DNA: TGCGCCAGCAGCCAAGCCCCCCCCGTTTCAGTTGAGTTCTTC.

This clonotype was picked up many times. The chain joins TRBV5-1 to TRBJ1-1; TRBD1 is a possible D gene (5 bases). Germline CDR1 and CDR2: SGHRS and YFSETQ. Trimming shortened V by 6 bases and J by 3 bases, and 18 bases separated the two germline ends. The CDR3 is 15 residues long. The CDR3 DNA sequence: TGCGCCAGCACCCTTTTCAGTTCGGGGGACACTGAAGCTTTCTTT. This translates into CASTLFSSGDTEAFF.

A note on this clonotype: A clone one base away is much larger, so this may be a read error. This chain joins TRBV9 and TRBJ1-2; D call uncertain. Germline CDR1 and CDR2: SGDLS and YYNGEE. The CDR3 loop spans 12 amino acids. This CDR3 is CAGSAEKYGYTF. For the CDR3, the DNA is TGTGCCGGCAGCGCAGAGAAGTATGGCTACACCTTC.

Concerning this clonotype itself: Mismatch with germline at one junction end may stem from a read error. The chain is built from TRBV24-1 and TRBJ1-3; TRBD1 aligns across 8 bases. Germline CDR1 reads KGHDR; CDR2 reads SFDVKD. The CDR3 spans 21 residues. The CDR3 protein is CATCDSRDRDRPTNAGNTIYF. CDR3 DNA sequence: TGTGCCACCTGTGACTCTCGAGACCGGGACAGGCCTACTAACGCTGGAAACACCATATATTTT.

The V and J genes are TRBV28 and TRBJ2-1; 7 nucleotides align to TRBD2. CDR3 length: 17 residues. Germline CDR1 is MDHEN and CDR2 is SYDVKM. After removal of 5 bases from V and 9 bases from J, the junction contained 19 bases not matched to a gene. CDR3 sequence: CASSNRSRTRVFGEQFF. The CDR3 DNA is TGTGCCAGCAGTAACCGGTCGAGGACTAGGGTGTTCGGTGAGCAGTTCTTC.

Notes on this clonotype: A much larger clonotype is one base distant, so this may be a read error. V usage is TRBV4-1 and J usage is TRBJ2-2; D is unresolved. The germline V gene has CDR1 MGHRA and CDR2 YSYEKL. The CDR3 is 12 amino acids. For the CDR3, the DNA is TGCACCAGCAGCCAAGGCATCGGGGAGCTGTTTTTT. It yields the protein CTSSQGIGELFF.

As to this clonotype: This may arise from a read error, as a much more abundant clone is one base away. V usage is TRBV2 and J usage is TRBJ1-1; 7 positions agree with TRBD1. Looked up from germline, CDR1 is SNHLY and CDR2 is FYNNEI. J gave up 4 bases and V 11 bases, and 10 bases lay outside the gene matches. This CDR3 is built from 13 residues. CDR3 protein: CARPGRGVTEAFF. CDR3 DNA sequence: TGTGCCCGACCGGGCAGGGGGGTCACTGAAGCTTTCTTT. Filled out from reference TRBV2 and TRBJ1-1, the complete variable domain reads EPEVTQTPSHQVTQMGQEVILRCVPISNHLYFYWYRQILGQKVEFLVSFYNNEISEKSEIFDDQFSVERPDGSNFTLKIRSTKLEDSAMYFCARPGRGVTEAFFGQGTRLTVV.

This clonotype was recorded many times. The CDR3 DNA sequence: TGCGCCAGCAGCCAAGATAGCGGGGGTGAGACTGAAGCTTTCTTT. It specifies CASSQDSGGETEAFF. The chain carries TRBV4-3 and TRBJ1-1, with D possibly matching TRBD1 (5 bases). The V end was cut by 0 bases, the J end by 5 bases, with 13 bases between. Looked up from germline, CDR1 is LGHNA and CDR2 is YSLEER. The CDR3 consists of 15 residues.

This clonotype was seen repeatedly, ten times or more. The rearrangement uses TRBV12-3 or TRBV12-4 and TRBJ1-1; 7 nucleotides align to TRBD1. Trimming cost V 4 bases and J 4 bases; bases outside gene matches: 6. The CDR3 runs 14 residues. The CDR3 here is CASSSTGWGTEAFF. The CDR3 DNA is TGTGCCAGCAGTTCGACAGGGTGGGGCACTGAAGCTTTCTTT.

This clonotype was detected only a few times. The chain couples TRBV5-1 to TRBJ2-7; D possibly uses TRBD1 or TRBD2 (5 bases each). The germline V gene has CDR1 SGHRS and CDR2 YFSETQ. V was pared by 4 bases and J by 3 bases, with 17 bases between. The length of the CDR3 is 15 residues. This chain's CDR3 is CASSHQAGTFYEQYF. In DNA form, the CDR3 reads TGCGCCAGCAGCCACCAAGCCGGGACGTTCTACGAGCAGTACTTC.

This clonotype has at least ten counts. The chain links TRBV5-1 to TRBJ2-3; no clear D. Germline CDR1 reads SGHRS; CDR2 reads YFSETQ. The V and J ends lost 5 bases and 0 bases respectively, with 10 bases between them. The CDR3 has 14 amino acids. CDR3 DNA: TGCGCCAGCAGGGCCGTCTTAAGCACAGATACGCAGTATTTT. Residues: CASRAVLSTDTQYF.

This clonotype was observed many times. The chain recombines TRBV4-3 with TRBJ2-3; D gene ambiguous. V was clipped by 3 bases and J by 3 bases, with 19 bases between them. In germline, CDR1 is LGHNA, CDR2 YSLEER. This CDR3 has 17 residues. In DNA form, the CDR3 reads TGCGCCAGCAGCCATCCTTCGAGCGCCGAAGGGACAGATACGCAGTATTTT. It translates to CASSHPSSAEGTDTQYF.

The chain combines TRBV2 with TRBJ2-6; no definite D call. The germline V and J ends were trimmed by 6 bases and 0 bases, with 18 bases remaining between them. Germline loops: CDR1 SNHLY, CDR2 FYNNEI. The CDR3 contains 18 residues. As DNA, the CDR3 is TGTGCCAGCAGCCAGGTACTCAGACACTTCTCTGGGGCCAACGTCCTGACTTTC. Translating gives CASSQVLRHFSGANVLTF. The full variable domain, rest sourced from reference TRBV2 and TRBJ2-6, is EPEVTQTPSHQVTQMGQEVILRCVPISNHLYFYWYRQILGQKVEFLVSFYNNEISEKSEIFDDQFSVERPDGSNFTLKIRSTKLEDSAMYFCASSQVLRHFSGANVLTFGAGSRLTVL.

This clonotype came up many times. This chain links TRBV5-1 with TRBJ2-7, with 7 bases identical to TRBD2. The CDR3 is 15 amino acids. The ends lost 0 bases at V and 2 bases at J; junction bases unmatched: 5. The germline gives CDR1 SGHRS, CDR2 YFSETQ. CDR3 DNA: TGCGCCAGCAGCTTGGGCGGGAGTGGCGCCTACGAGCAGTACTTC. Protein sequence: CASSLGGSGAYEQYF.

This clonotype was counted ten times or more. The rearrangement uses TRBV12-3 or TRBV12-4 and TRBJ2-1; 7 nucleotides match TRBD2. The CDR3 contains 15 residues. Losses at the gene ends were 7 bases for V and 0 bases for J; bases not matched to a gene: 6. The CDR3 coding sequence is TGTGCCAGCACCCAAGCGGGGCGCTCCTACAATGAGCAGTTCTTC. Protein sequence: CASTQAGRSYNEQFF.

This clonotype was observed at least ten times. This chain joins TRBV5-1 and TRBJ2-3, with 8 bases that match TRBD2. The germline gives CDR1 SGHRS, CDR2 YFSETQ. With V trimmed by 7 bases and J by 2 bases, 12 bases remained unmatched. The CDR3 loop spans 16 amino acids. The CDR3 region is CASRSGGAGATDTQYF. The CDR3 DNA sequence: TGCGCCAGCCGCTCTGGGGGAGCGGGAGCCACAGATACGCAGTATTTT.

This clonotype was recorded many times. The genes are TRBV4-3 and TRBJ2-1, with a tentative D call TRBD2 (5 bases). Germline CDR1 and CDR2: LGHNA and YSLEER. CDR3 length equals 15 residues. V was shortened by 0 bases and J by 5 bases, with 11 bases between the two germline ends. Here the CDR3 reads CASSQEFEGDNEQFF. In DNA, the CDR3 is TGCGCCAGCAGCCAAGAGTTCGAGGGAGACAATGAGCAGTTCTTC.